The 24 T cell receptor beta chains in this list originate from one sample, sequenced in a study of glioma-infiltrating T cells after dendritic cell vaccination. Time point indicated: after dendritic cell vaccination, including at tumor progression/relapse. Here immunoSEQ multiplex PCR was the method, and the copy in TCRdb shows in-frame clones only, minus some. Among 98,000 or so clones, approximately 84% were seen once, and the ten largest hold under 6.5%. Sequencing used blood, obtained after dendritic cell vaccination. These receptors came from a human donor with glioblastoma.

The chain uses TRBV7-3 and TRBJ1-1, with TRBD1 matching 10 bases. In germline, CDR1 is SGHTA, CDR2 FQGTGA. J was trimmed by 4 bases and V by 6 bases; bases with no gene match: 5. The CDR3 consists of 14 residues. CDR3 region: CASRQDRGSTEAFF. CDR3 DNA: TGTGCCAGCAGACAGGACAGGGGGTCCACTGAAGCTTTCTTT.

This chain links TRBV5-1 with TRBJ2-5; unclear D gene. Looked up from germline, CDR1 is SGHRS and CDR2 is YFSETQ. V lost 5 bases to trimming and J lost 5 bases, with 19 bases between them. This CDR3 contains 15 residues. The CDR3 bases are TGCGCCAGCAGACCCTCACTCAGAGGAAGGGAGACCCAGTACTTC. This gives the protein CASRPSLRGRETQYF.

The V and J genes are TRBV5-1 and TRBJ2-3; possible D gene TRBD2, 6 bases. Germline V CDR1 and CDR2: SGHRS, YFSETQ. There are 19 residues in the CDR3. Trimming shortened V by 0 bases and J by 1 base, and 21 bases separated the two germline ends. Written as DNA, the CDR3 is TGCGCCAGCAGCTTGGCCTCGGGGATGGGGGGAAGGGGCACAGATACGCAGTATTTT. As protein: CASSLASGMGGRGTDTQYF.

This chain uses TRBV5-4 with TRBJ2-3; 7 nucleotides agree with TRBD2. Losses at the gene ends were 0 bases for V and 2 bases for J; bases not matched to a gene: 15. The CDR3 has 19 residues. Germline lookup yields CDR1 SGHNT and CDR2 YYREEE (reference sequence). CDR3: CASSLGKWSLAAHTDTQYF. The CDR3 bases are TGTGCCAGCAGCTTGGGGAAGTGGTCTCTAGCGGCCCACACAGATACGCAGTATTTT.

The gene calls are TRBV6-5 and TRBJ1-1, with 10 bases identical to TRBD1. The V and J ends lost 6 bases and 1 base, in that order; junction bases with no gene match: 5. Germline CDR1 reads MNHEY; CDR2 reads SVGAGI. This CDR3 spans 15 amino acids. Here the CDR3 DNA reads TGTGCCAGCAGGGCCGGGGACAGGGGGAACACTGAAGCTTTCTTT. It encodes CASRAGDRGNTEAFF.

The chain links TRBV30 to TRBJ2-5; 7 bases line up with TRBD2. CDR3 length: 15 residues. From germline, CDR1 is GTSNPN and CDR2 SVGIG (reference sequence). V was pared by 3 bases and J by 3 bases, with 10 bases of the junction left unmatched. The CDR3 sequence is CAWSPGLAEKETQYF. The CDR3 DNA reads TGTGCCTGGAGCCCCGGCCTAGCGGAGAAAGAGACCCAGTACTTC.

V usage is TRBV19 and J usage is TRBJ1-5; 7 positions agree with TRBD1. The CDR3 loop spans 15 amino acids. With 7 bases clipped from V and 3 bases from J, the junction kept 9 bases outside the gene matches. Germline V CDR1 and CDR2: LNHDA, SQIVND (reference sequence). CDR3 protein: CASTRTGTDNQPQHF. The CDR3 nucleotides read TGTGCCAGTACCCGAACCGGGACAGACAATCAGCCCCAGCATTTT. The variable domain in full, completed from reference TRBV19 and TRBJ1-5, reads DGGITQSPKYLFRKEGQNVTLSCEQNLNHDAMYWYRQDPGQGLRLIYYSQIVNDFQKGDIAEGYSVSREKKESFPLTVTSAQKNPTAFYLCASTRTGTDNQPQHFGDGTRLSIL.

V and J are TRBV5-1 and TRBJ1-1; 10 nucleotides match TRBD1. V lost 4 bases to trimming and J lost 3 bases; unmatched junction nucleotides: 6. CDR1 is SGHRS, CDR2 YFSETQ, per germline. The CDR3 runs to 15 residues. For the CDR3, the DNA is TGCGCCAGCAGCCCGCCGACAGGGGGCGACACTGAAGCTTTCTTT. Its protein product is CASSPPTGGDTEAFF.

As to this clone: Other DNA sequences in this sample translate to the same CDR3. J is TRBJ1-5 and V is TRBV30; 9 bases align to TRBD1. In germline, CDR1 is GTSNPN, CDR2 SVGIG (reference sequence). Trimming cost V 2 bases and J 7 bases; bases outside gene matches: 3. The CDR3 loop spans 13 amino acids. The CDR3 loop reads CAWSPGTGQPQHF. CDR3 in DNA: TGTGCCTGGAGTCCCGGGACAGGGCAGCCCCAGCATTTT.

The V gene is TRBV28, the J gene TRBJ2-2; D possibly corresponds to TRBD1 (6 bases). CDR3 size: 13 residues. Germline V gene sequence: CDR1 MDHEN, CDR2 SYDVKM. Trimming shortened V by 10 bases and J by 1 base, and 10 bases separated the two germline ends. CDR3 bases: TGTGCCACTTGGGGGCAGAACACCGGGGAGCTGTTTTTT. Amino acids: CATWGQNTGELFF.

J is TRBJ2-5 and V is TRBV5-4; 7 bases are a match to TRBD1. The CDR3 covers 14 residues. V trimming: 5 bases; J trimming: 4 bases; junction bases outside the gene matches: 8. From germline, CDR1 is SGHNT and CDR2 YYREEE (reference sequence). The CDR3 DNA sequence: TGTGCCAGCAGATCGACAGGGAAGGGAGAGACCCAGTACTTC. Its protein is CASRSTGKGETQYF. Looking up the rest from reference TRBV5-4 and TRBJ2-5 gives the full variable domain: ETGVTQSPTHLIKTRGQQVTLRCSSQSGHNTVSWYQQALGQGPQFIFQYYREEENGRGNFPPRFSGLQFPNYSSELNVNALELDDSALYLCASRSTGKGETQYFGPGTRLLVL.

Notes on this clone: At one of its ends the junction is not consistent with the germline gene, which may arise from a read error. This chain connects TRBV6-1 to TRBJ2-1, with 8 bases that match TRBD2. Germline V gene lookup returns CDR1 MNHNS and CDR2 SASEGT. This CDR3 has 13 amino acids. The CDR3 here is CVSSPGLDNEQFF. The CDR3 nucleotides are TGTGTCAGCAGTCCGGGACTAGACAATGAGCAGTTCTTC.

This rearrangement joins TRBV15 to TRBJ1-5; D might be TRBD1 (6 bases). CDR1 and CDR2 from the germline V gene are LNHNV and YYDKDF (reference sequence). V lost 0 bases and J lost 2, with 14 bases in between. CDR3 length equals 17 residues. CDR3 sequence: CATSRDRGAGGNQPQHF. The CDR3 DNA reads TGTGCCACCAGCAGAGATCGAGGAGCAGGGGGCAATCAGCCCCAGCATTTT.

The rearrangement links TRBV7-9 to TRBJ2-3, with TRBD1 matching over 8 bases. The J segment lost 12 bases and the V segment lost 3 bases, leaving 8 bases of the junction unmatched. The CDR3 runs to 13 residues. Per germline, CDR1 SEHNR and CDR2 FQNEAQ (reference sequence). CDR3 sequence: CASSFDFGQGQYF. CDR3 sequence (DNA): TGTGCCAGCAGCTTTGACTTCGGACAGGGTCAGTATTTT.

The chain uses TRBV2 and TRBJ2-2; 8 bases align to TRBD1. The germline CDR1 and CDR2 sequences are SNHLY and FYNNEI. J lost 1 base, V lost 8 bases, and 3 bases had no gene match. CDR3 length equals 14 residues. The CDR3 DNA reads as TGTGCCAGCGCCGGGACAGGGAACACCGGGGAGCTGTTTTTT. It is translated as CASAGTGNTGELFF.

V and J are TRBV6-5 and TRBJ2-3; TRBD2 might be the D (6 bases). CDR1 is MNHEY and CDR2 is SVGAGI in the germline V gene. The ends were cut back, 6 bases at V and 6 bases at J, with 16 bases in the middle. The CDR3 extends over 14 amino acids. The CDR3 DNA reads TGTGCCAGCAGAGATCCGGGAGCCCAGGATACGCAGTATTTT. Protein sequence: CASRDPGAQDTQYF.

The V gene is TRBV7-3, the J gene TRBJ2-1; TRBD2 aligns across 8 bases. The CDR3 runs 12 residues. Germline V lookup: CDR1 SGHTA, CDR2 FQGTGA. V was pared by 8 bases and J by 7 bases, with 4 bases of the junction left unmatched. The CDR3 is CASGREVNEQFF. The CDR3 DNA reads TGTGCCAGCGGGCGGGAGGTGAATGAGCAGTTCTTC.

V usage is TRBV5-1 and J usage is TRBJ1-1, with 7 bases identical to TRBD1. Germline CDR1 and CDR2: SGHRS and YFSETQ. The V gene end was trimmed by 5 bases and the J gene end by 4 bases; junction bases not matched to a gene: 8. This CDR3 contains 14 residues. As DNA, the CDR3 is TGCGCCAGCAGATGGAGTCAGGGGGGCACTGAAGCTTTCTTT. This codes for CASRWSQGGTEAFF.

The chain joins TRBV5-4 to TRBJ2-3; 7 nucleotides agree with TRBD1. The CDR3 loop spans 16 amino acids. J lost 5 bases, V lost 4 bases, and 13 bases had no gene match. Germline V gene lookup returns CDR1 SGHNT and CDR2 YYREEE (reference sequence). CDR3 residues: CASSPQQGISGDTQYF. The CDR3 nucleotides read TGTGCCAGCAGCCCACAACAGGGGATTTCGGGAGATACGCAGTATTTT.

The V and J genes are TRBV7-6 and TRBJ2-7; TRBD1 aligns across 11 bases. The CDR3 consists of 17 residues. The J segment lost 2 bases and the V segment lost 1 base, leaving 7 bases of the junction unmatched. Germline loops: CDR1 SGHVS, CDR2 FNYEAQ. The CDR3 sequence is CASSLVSGTGGTYEQYF. The CDR3 DNA follows: TGTGCCAGCAGCTTAGTTTCCGGGACAGGGGGGACCTACGAGCAGTACTTC. The full variable domain, in which reference TRBV7-6 and TRBJ2-7 provide the parts outside the CDR3, is GAGVSQSPRYKVTKRGQDVALRCDPISGHVSLYWYRQALGQGPEFLTYFNYEAQQDKSGLPNDRFSAERPEGSISTLTIQRTEQRDSAMYRCASSLVSGTGGTYEQYFGPGTRLTVT.

This clone was counted only a few times. The chain employs TRBV6-1 and TRBJ2-2, with unresolved D. The CDR3 totals 13 residues. Deletions cut 6 bases from V and 7 bases from J, with 12 bases between. Germline V gives CDR1 MNHNS, CDR2 SASEGT. CDR3 coding DNA: TGTGCCAGCAGGTCCAGAGGTGGCGGGGAGCTGTTTTTT. It translates to CASRSRGGGELFF.

This chain joins TRBV30 and TRBJ2-1, with 7 bases lining up with TRBD2. Germline V CDR1 and CDR2: GTSNPN, SVGIG (reference sequence). V shed 0 bases and J 2 bases; nucleotides not matched to a gene: 4. The CDR3 sequence is 15 residues long. CDR3 protein: CAWSVPGGTYNEQFF. In DNA form, the CDR3 reads TGTGCCTGGAGTGTACCCGGGGGGACCTACAATGAGCAGTTCTTC. The entire variable domain, with the rest obtained from reference TRBV30 and TRBJ2-1, is as follows: SQTIHQWPATLVQPVGSPLSLECTVEGTSNPNLYWYRQAAGRGLQLLFYSVGIGQISSEVPQNLSASRPQDRQFILSSKKLLLSDSGFYLCAWSVPGGTYNEQFFGPGTRLTVL.

This sequence joins TRBV6-6 and TRBJ1-1; possible D gene TRBD1, 6 bases. V was clipped by 0 bases and J by 3 bases, with 8 bases between them. The CDR3 runs to 14 residues. Germline CDR1 reads MNHNY; CDR2 reads SVGAGI (reference sequence). The CDR3 region is CASSYSGGYTEAFF. The CDR3 coding sequence is TGTGCCAGCAGTTACTCAGGGGGTTACACTGAAGCTTTCTTT.

The rearrangement links TRBV19 to TRBJ2-5, with D possibly matching TRBD2 (7 bases). The V end was cut by 3 bases, the J end by 5 bases, with 13 bases between. This CDR3 is 14 amino acids long. CDR1 LNHDA and CDR2 SQIVND come from the germline V gene (reference sequence). CDR3 DNA: TGTGCCAGTAGTATGATCGGGGGGCGCGAGACCCAGTACTTC. This gives the protein CASSMIGGRETQYF.